The T cell receptor (beta chain) under discussion was sequenced for a study of T cells in localized non-small cell lung cancer. CDR3 length: 16 residues. The junction had 11 bases not matched to a gene; V was cut back by 5 bases and J by 4 bases. The V gene's germline CDR1 is LNHDA and CDR2 SQIVND (reference sequence). This clone was recorded once. Measured with immunoSEQ multiplex PCR; TCRdb has only the in-frame clones, and not every one. The table shows about 33,000 clones, with roughly 90% occurring only once. The V call is TRBV19, the J call TRBJ2-7, with 10 bases fitting TRBD2. The sequence derives from a female donor older than 55 with stage I lung adenocarcinoma. Sequencing used peripheral blood, obtained before any cancer treatment. CDR3 coding DNA: TGTGCCAGTAGTCGAGGAGAGCGGGGGGGCCAGTACGAGCAGTACTTC. Protein: CASSRGERGGQYEQYF.